This T cell receptor beta chain was recorded in a study of cytomegalovirus exposure and HLA in healthy donors. Study results and caveats: The HLA-A and HLA-B alleles of most subjects were reportedly predicted accurately from TCR beta sequences. Several of the most significant clusters appeared, in a later analysis, to be linked to common viral pathogens. The authors later linked a missense DCLRE1C variant to TCR beta V- and J-gene trimming.

The V gene's germline CDR1 is KGHSH and CDR2 LQKENI. V lost 2 bases to trimming and J lost 0 bases, with 11 bases between them. The CDR3 length is 16 residues. This clone was recorded a few times. The antigen remains undetermined. It was with 60 Vbeta and 13 Jbeta primers that the PCR ran. The protocol was immunoSEQ multiplex PCR, while the TCRdb copy is restricted to in-frame clones and leaves out a portion. The sample has some 71,000 clones; roughly 80% are singletons. The V and J genes are TRBV18 and TRBJ1-3; D perhaps matches TRBD1 (6 bases). The sample consisted of PBMCs. The source is a woman in her twenties or thirties in good health and CMV-seropositive. CDR3 sequence: CASSPRGQSSGNTIYF. CDR3 sequence (DNA): TGTGCCAGCTCACCAAGAGGACAGAGCTCTGGAAACACCATATATTTT.